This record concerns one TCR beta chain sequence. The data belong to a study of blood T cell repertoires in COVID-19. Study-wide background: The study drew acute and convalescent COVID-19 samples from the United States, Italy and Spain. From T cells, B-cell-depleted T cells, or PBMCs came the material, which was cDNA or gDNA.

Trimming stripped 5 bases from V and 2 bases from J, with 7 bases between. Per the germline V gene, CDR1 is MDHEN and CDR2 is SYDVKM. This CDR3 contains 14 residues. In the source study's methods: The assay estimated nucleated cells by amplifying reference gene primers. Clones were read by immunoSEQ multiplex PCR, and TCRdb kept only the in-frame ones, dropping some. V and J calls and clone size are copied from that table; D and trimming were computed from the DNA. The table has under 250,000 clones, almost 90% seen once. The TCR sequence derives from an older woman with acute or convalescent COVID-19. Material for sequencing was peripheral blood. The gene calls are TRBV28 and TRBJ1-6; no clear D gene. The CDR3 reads CASSDYTYNSPLHF. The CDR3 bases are TGTGCCAGCAGTGACTACACCTATAATTCACCCCTCCACTTT.